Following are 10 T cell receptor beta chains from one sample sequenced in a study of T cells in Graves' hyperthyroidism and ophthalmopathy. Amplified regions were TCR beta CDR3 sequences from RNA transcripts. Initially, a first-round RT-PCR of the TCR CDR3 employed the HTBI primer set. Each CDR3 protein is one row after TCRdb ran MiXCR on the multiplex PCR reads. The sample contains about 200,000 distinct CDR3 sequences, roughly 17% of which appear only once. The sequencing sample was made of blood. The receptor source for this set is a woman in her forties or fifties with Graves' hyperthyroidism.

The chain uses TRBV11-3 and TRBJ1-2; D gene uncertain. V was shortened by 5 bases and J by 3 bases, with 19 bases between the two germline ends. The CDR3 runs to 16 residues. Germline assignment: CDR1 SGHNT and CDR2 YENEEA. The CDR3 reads CASSERSGGLDYGYTF. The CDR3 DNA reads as TGTGCCAGCAGCGAACGCAGTGGAGGGCTTGACTATGGCTACACCTTC. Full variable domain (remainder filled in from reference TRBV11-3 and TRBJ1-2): EAGVVQSPRYKIIEKKQPVAFWCNPISGHNTLYWYLQNLGQGPELLIRYENEEAVDDSQLPKDRFSAERLKGVDSTLKIQPAELGDSAVYLCASSERSGGLDYGYTFGSGTRLTVV.

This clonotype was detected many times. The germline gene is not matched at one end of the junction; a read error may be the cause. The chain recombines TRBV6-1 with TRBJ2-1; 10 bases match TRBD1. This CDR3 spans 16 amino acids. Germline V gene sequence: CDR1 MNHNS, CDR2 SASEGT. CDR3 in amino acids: CTSSTYGTGEANEQFF. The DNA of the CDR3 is TGTACCAGCAGTACCTATGGGACAGGGGAGGCCAATGAGCAGTTCTTC.

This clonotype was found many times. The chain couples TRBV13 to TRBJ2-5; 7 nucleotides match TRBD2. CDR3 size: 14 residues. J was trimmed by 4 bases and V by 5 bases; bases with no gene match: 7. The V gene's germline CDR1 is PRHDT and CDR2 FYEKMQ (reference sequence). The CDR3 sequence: CASSQRGLIETQYF. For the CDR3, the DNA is TGTGCCAGCAGCCAACGGGGACTAATAGAGACCCAGTACTTC.

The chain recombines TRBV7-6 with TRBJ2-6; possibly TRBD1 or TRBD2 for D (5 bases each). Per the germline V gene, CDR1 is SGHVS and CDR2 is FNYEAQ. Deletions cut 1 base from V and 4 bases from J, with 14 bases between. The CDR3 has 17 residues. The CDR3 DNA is TGTGCCAGCAGCTTAGGGGGACGGGGTATCGGGGCCAACGTCCTGACTTTC. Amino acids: CASSLGGRGIGANVLTF.

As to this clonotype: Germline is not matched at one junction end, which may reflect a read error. The CDR3 nucleotides read TGTGCCAGCAGCCCAAGGGGGCTAGCGGTCTCCCACAATGAGCAGTTCTTC. The encoded protein is CASSPRGLAVSHNEQFF. V gene TRBV6-1 combines with J gene TRBJ2-1; tentatively, D is TRBD1 or TRBD2 (7 bases each). This CDR3 region has 17 residues. The germline V gene encodes CDR1 MNHNS and CDR2 SASEGT.

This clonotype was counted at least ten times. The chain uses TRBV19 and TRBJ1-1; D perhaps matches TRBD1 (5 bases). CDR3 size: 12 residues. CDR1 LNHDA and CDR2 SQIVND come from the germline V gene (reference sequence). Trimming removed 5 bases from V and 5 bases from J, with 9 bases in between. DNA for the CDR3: TGTGCCAGTAGTCCGGGGGAGACTGAAGCTTTCTTT. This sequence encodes CASSPGETEAFF.

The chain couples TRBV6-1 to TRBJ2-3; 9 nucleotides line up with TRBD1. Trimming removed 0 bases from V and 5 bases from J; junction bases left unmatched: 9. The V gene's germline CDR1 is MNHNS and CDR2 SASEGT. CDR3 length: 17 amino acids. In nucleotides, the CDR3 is TGTGCCAGCAGTGAAGCTACCGGGACAGGGTGGAGAGATACGCAGTATTTT. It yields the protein CASSEATGTGWRDTQYF.

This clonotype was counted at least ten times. CDR3 sequence (DNA): TGTGCCAGCAGCCCCCGGACAGGAAGACTTGAAGCTTTCTTT. The encoded protein is CASSPRTGRLEAFF. This chain connects TRBV14 to TRBJ1-1, with 7 bases identical to TRBD1. The CDR3 consists of 14 residues. CDR1 is SGHDN, CDR2 FVKESK, per germline. V shed 4 bases and J 7 bases; nucleotides not matched to a gene: 9.

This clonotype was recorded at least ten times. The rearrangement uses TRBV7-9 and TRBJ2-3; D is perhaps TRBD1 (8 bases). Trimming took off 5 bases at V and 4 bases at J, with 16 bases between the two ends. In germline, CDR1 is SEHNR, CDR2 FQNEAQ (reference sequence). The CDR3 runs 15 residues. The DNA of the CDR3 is TGTGCCAGCAGCCCGACAGGGGAGGGTGCAGATACGCAGTATTTT. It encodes CASSPTGEGADTQYF.

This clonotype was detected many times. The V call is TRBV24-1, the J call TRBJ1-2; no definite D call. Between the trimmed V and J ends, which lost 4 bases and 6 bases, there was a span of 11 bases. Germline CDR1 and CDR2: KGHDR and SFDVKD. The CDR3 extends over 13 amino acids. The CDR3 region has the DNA TGTGCCACCAGTGACATCGACTACGATGGCTACACCTTC. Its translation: CATSDIDYDGYTF.